The 13 T cell receptor beta chains below were found in one sample sequenced in a study of PD-L1 blockade in urothelial cancer. TCRdb keeps only in-frame clones here, not all; method: immunoSEQ multiplex PCR. The sample gives about 21,000 clones, around 90% of which show up once; approximately 16% is in the top ten. Sequencing was performed on PBMCs, taken around atezolizumab (anti-PD-L1) treatment. These receptors all stem from a woman in her sixties or seventies with urothelial cancer.

The chain employs TRBV9 and TRBJ1-2, with 7 bases identical to TRBD1. Per the germline V gene, CDR1 is SGDLS and CDR2 is YYNGEE. The junction had 8 bases not matched to a gene; V was cut back by 0 bases and J by 0 bases. This CDR3 region has 17 residues. In DNA form, the CDR3 reads TGTGCCAGCAGCGTAGGAAACAGGGGTTTTTCTAACTATGGCTACACCTTC. This gives the protein CASSVGNRGFSNYGYTF.

The chain joins TRBV29-1 to TRBJ2-5; 8 bases are a match to TRBD2. CDR1 SQVTM and CDR2 ANQGSEA come from the germline V gene. V lost 7 bases and J lost 1; bases outside the gene matches: 8. The CDR3 spans 14 residues. CDR3 coding DNA: TGCAGCGGTAACGGAGCGGGGGTCCAAGAGACCCAGTACTTC. This translates into CSGNGAGVQETQYF. Supplemented by reference TRBV29-1 and TRBJ2-5, the full variable domain reads SAVISQKPSRDICQRGTSLTIQCQVDSQVTMMFWYRQQPGQSLTLIATANQGSEATYESGFVIDKFPISRPNLTFSTLTVSNMSPEDSSIYLCSGNGAGVQETQYFGPGTRLLVL.

V is TRBV10-3 and J is TRBJ1-1; D is unclear. This CDR3 spans 13 amino acids. Germline CDR1 ENHRY, CDR2 SYGVKD. The V gene lost 2 bases and the J gene lost 7 bases, with 11 bases spanning the gap. The CDR3 loop reads CAISERNSLEAFF. The CDR3 nucleotides are TGTGCCATCAGTGAGAGAAACAGCCTTGAAGCTTTCTTT.

The chain combines TRBV7-9 with TRBJ2-4; a possible D gene is TRBD2 (6 bases). The V gene lost 5 bases and the J gene lost 2 bases, with 16 bases spanning the gap. CDR1 and CDR2 from the germline V gene are SEHNR and FQNEAQ (reference sequence). There are 16 residues in the CDR3. DNA of the CDR3: TGTGCCAGCAGCCATAGTCGGGGAGGAACCAAAAACATTCAGTACTTC. It encodes CASSHSRGGTKNIQYF.

The chain uses TRBV7-9 and TRBJ2-3; D may be TRBD2 (5 bases). Looked up from germline, CDR1 is SEHNR and CDR2 is FQNEAQ (reference sequence). Trimming stripped 5 bases from V and 7 bases from J, with 10 bases between. The CDR3 contains 12 residues. Here the CDR3 DNA reads TGTGCCAGCAGCCTGGACTGGCATACGCAGTATTTT. Protein product: CASSLDWHTQYF.

This clone was counted once. CDR3 sequence: CASSRLAGADTQYF. As DNA, the CDR3 is TGCGCCAGCAGCCGCCTAGCGGGAGCAGATACGCAGTATTTT. The V gene is TRBV4-1, the J gene TRBJ2-3; 10 bases line up with TRBD2. This CDR3 comprises 14 residues. Germline V gives CDR1 MGHRA, CDR2 YSYEKL. After removal of 4 bases from V and 4 bases from J, the junction contained 2 bases not matched to a gene.

This chain connects TRBV19 to TRBJ2-1, with D possibly matching TRBD2 (6 bases). The germline gives CDR1 LNHDA, CDR2 SQIVND (reference sequence). This CDR3 spans 16 amino acids. The V and J ends lost 6 bases and 7 bases respectively, with 22 bases between them. CDR3 bases: TGTGCCAGTAGACCTTATATCGGCCTAGCGTCTAATGAGCAGTTCTTC. This encodes CASRPYIGLASNEQFF. Full variable domain (remainder filled in from reference TRBV19 and TRBJ2-1): DGGITQSPKYLFRKEGQNVTLSCEQNLNHDAMYWYRQDPGQGLRLIYYSQIVNDFQKGDIAEGYSVSREKKESFPLTVTSAQKNPTAFYLCASRPYIGLASNEQFFGPGTRLTVL.

This chain uses TRBV7-3 with TRBJ2-7; 7 positions match TRBD1. Trimming removed 5 bases from V and 5 bases from J; junction bases left unmatched: 6. The CDR3 spans 13 residues. Germline loops: CDR1 SGHTA, CDR2 FQGTGA. The CDR3 DNA follows: TGTGCCAGCAGCATCACAGGGGCCGACGAGCAGTACTTC. Amino acid sequence: CASSITGADEQYF.

V gene TRBV13 combines with J gene TRBJ2-7, with TRBD1 identical over 7 bases. This CDR3 comprises 15 residues. V was clipped by 5 bases and J by 5 bases; unmatched bases: 12. Germline V lookup: CDR1 PRHDT, CDR2 FYEKMQ (reference sequence). The CDR3 sequence is CASSNNDRAENEQYF. The CDR3, as DNA: TGTGCCAGCAGCAACAACGACAGGGCGGAAAACGAGCAGTACTTC. Full variable domain (missing parts from reference TRBV13 and TRBJ2-7): AAGVIQSPRHLIKEKRETATLKCYPIPRHDTVYWYQQGPGQDPQFLISFYEKMQSDKGSIPDRFSAQQFSDYHSELNMSSLELGDSALYFCASSNNDRAENEQYFGPGTRLTVT.

This rearrangement joins TRBV6-5 to TRBJ1-1; D not resolved. The CDR3 has 15 amino acids. Trimming removed 0 bases at V and 1 base at J, with 9 bases between. The germline CDR1 and CDR2 sequences are MNHEY and SVGAGI. CDR3 amino acids: CASSYSLTRNTEAFF. CDR3 nucleotides: TGTGCCAGCAGTTACTCCTTAACTCGGAACACTGAAGCTTTCTTT.

This chain links TRBV5-1 with TRBJ2-7; D possibly corresponds to TRBD1 (5 bases). V gave up 1 base and J gave up 2 bases, with 7 bases separating them. Germline-derived CDR1 and CDR2 are SGHRS and YFSETQ. The CDR3 runs 13 residues. The CDR3 loop reads CASSLSGTYEQYF. CDR3 in DNA: TGCGCCAGCAGCTTGTCAGGGACCTACGAGCAGTACTTC.

The rearrangement joins TRBV23-1 to TRBJ2-7; TRBD2 might be the D (6 bases). TRBV23-1 is filed as an ORF, its function uncertain. The ends were cut back, 1 base at V and 2 bases at J, with 15 bases in the middle. The CDR3 length is 16 residues. The CDR3 sequence is CASSQLTGTATYEQYF. CDR3 DNA sequence: TGCGCCAGCAGTCAATTGACCGGGACTGCTACCTACGAGCAGTACTTC.

This chain links TRBV11-2 with TRBJ1-2; TRBD1 agrees at 7 bases. CDR3 length: 14 residues. Looked up from germline, CDR1 is SGHAT and CDR2 is FQNNGV. V shed 5 bases and J 6 bases; nucleotides not matched to a gene: 9. CDR3 nucleotide sequence: TGTGCCAGCAGCCCCACCACAGACAGGGATGGCTACACCTTC. Its protein product is CASSPTTDRDGYTF.